Below are 6 T cell receptor beta chains sequenced from a single sample in a study of technical replicates of blood from a few donors. Measured with immunoSEQ multiplex PCR; TCRdb has only the in-frame clones, and not every one. The sample lists tens of thousands of clones; 98% were seen once. The material sequenced was T cells isolated from PBMCs. These receptors all stem from a human donor in good health.

V and J are TRBV27 and TRBJ2-3; D remains ambiguous. The CDR3 totals 17 residues. The V end was cut by 5 bases, the J end by 5 bases, with 23 bases between. Germline V gene lookup returns CDR1 MNHEY and CDR2 SMNVEV (reference sequence). The CDR3 region is CASSPTTDPMVKDTQYF. The DNA of the CDR3 is TGTGCCAGCAGTCCCACGACTGATCCCATGGTGAAAGATACGCAGTATTTT.

This clone was seen a single time. The chain is built from TRBV6-5 and TRBJ1-1; D is perhaps TRBD1 (6 bases). There are 13 residues in the CDR3. V was shortened by 6 bases and J by 7 bases, with 15 bases between the two germline ends. Germline CDR1 is MNHEY and CDR2 is SVGAGI. This CDR3 reads CASRWQGTGEAFF. CDR3 sequence (DNA): TGTGCCAGCAGGTGGCAGGGGACCGGTGAAGCTTTCTTT.

In DNA, the CDR3 is TGTGCCAGCAGCTTAGGGGACAGGCGAATCTTAACTAATGAAAAACTGTTTTTT. Its translation is CASSLGDRRILTNEKLFF. This sequence joins TRBV11-2 and TRBJ1-4; 8 bases agree with TRBD1. After removal of 1 base from V and 1 base from J, the junction contained 8 bases not matched to a gene. The CDR3 consists of 18 residues. The germline V gene encodes CDR1 SGHAT and CDR2 FQNNGV.

This chain joins TRBV4-2 and TRBJ1-4; the D gene is possibly TRBD1 (6 bases). V lost 8 bases and J lost 4, with 14 bases in between. CDR1 LGHNA and CDR2 YNFKEQ come from the germline V gene. The CDR3 has 14 residues. CDR3 sequence: CASSSGDNNEKLFF. DNA for the CDR3: TGTGCCAGCTCGTCCGGGGACAATAATGAAAAACTGTTTTTT.

This sequence joins TRBV19 and TRBJ1-2; D might be TRBD1 (5 bases). CDR3 length equals 16 residues. Trimming took off 3 bases at V and 4 bases at J, with 18 bases between the two ends. CDR1 is LNHDA and CDR2 is SQIVND in the germline V gene (reference sequence). Here the CDR3 reads CASSIPLGALSYGYTF. DNA for the CDR3: TGTGCCAGTAGTATTCCGTTAGGGGCCCTTTCCTATGGCTACACCTTC.

This chain connects TRBV5-1 to TRBJ2-5, with 15 bases that match TRBD2. The V gene's germline CDR1 is SGHRS and CDR2 YFSETQ. V trimming: 3 bases; J trimming: 1 base; junction bases outside the gene matches: 4. This CDR3 region has 17 residues. For the CDR3, the DNA is TGCGCCAGCAGCTCCCGGACTAGCGGGAGGGCCCAAGAGACCCAGTACTTC. Amino acids: CASSSRTSGRAQETQYF.